This TCR beta chain was observed in a study of blood T cell repertoires in COVID-19. Study-level information: Sample material is recorded as cDNA or gDNA derived from T cells, B-cell-depleted T cells, or PBMCs.

TCRdb keeps only in-frame clones here, not all; method: immunoSEQ multiplex PCR. The repertoire holds some 200,000 clones, around nine tenths seen once, with about 5% in the top ten. This CDR3 has 13 amino acids. V gave up 5 bases and J gave up 7 bases, with 14 bases separating them. CDR1 and CDR2 from the germline V gene are KGHSH and LQKENI. The gene calls are TRBV18 and TRBJ1-1, with a tentative D call TRBD1 (5 bases). The clonotype originates from a woman aged 40-49 years with acute or convalescent COVID-19. The sequenced sample consisted of peripheral blood. The CDR3 DNA reads TGTGCCAGCTCAAGTAGCAGGGCGAGTGAAGCTTTCTTT. Amino acids: CASSSSRASEAFF.